This T cell receptor beta chain was obtained from a study of post-analysis software for immune sequencing data. Study in general: Relapsing-remitting, secondary progressive and progressive-relapsing courses of multiple sclerosis were included. Study conclusions and caveats: Controls had significantly higher normalized Chao1 diversity than multiple sclerosis patients. Co-batched samples clustered tightly together by F measure.

This clonotype was recorded only once. The antigen is unknown. Unique molecular identifiers featured in each of the TCR beta cDNA libraries. Once roughly 0.95 to 10 million T cells were used, some 500,000 cDNA molecules resulted. TCRdb ran MiXCR on the PCR reads and lists one entry per CDR3 protein. The profile shows about 680,000 distinct CDR3 sequences, over 45% of them singletons. Sequencing was done on a sample of blood. The clonotype was recovered from a girl between 2 and 10 years old with multiple sclerosis.

The CDR3 reads CASSVAVSGGYNEQFF. CDR3 nucleotide sequence: TGTGCCAGCAGCGTAGCAGTCAGCGGAGGTTACAATGAGCAGTTCTTC. The genes are TRBV9 and TRBJ2-1; tentative D call: TRBD2 (5 bases). The length of the CDR3 is 16 residues. Looked up from germline, CDR1 is SGDLS and CDR2 is YYNGEE. Trimming left V 0 bases short and J 4 bases short, with 14 bases between.